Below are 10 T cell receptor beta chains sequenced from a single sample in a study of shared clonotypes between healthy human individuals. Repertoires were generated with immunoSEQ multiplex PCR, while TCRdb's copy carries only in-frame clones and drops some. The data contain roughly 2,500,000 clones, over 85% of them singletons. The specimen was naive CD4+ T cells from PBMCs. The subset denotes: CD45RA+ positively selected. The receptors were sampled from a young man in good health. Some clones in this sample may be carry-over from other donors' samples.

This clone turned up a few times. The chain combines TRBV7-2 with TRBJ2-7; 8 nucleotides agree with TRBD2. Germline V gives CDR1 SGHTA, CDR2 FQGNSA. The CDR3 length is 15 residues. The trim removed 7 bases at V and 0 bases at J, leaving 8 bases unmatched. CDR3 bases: TGTGCCAGCACCCCGACTAGCGCGAGCTCCTACGAGCAGTACTTC. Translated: CASTPTSASSYEQYF.

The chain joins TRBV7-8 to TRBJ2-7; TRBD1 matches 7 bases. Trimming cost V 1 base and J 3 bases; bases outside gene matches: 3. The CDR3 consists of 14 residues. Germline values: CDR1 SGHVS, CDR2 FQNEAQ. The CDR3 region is CASSLVPGGYEQYF. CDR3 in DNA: TGTGCCAGCAGCTTAGTCCCAGGGGGCTACGAGCAGTACTTC.

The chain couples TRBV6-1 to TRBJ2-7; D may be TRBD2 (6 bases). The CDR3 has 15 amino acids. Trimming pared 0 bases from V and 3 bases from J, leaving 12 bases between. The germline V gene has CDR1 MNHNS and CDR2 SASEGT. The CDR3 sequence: CASSEAGEELYEQYF. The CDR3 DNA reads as TGTGCCAGCAGTGAAGCGGGGGAGGAACTCTACGAGCAGTACTTC.

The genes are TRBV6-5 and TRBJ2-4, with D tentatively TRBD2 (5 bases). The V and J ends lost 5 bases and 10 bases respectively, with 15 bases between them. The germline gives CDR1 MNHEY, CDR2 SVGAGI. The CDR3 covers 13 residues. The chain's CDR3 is CASSGTPGKIQYF. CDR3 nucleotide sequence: TGTGCCAGCAGTGGCACACCGGGAAAAATTCAGTACTTC.

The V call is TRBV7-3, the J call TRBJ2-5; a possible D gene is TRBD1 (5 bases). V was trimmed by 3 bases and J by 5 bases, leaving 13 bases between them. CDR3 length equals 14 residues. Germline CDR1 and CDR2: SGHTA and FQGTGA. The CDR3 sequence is CASSFGGADETQYF. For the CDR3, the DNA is TGTGCCAGCAGCTTCGGTGGGGCCGACGAGACCCAGTACTTC.

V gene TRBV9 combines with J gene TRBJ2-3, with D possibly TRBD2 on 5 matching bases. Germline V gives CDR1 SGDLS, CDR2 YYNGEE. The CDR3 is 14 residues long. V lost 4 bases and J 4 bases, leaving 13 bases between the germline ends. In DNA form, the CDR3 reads TGTGCCAGCAGCCCCGCGGAGAGGGCAGATACGCAGTATTTT. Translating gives CASSPAERADTQYF.

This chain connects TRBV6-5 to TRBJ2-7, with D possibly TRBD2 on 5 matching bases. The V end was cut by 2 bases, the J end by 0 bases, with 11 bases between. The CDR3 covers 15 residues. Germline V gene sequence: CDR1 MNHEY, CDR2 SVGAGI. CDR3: CASSYPGKSSYEQYF. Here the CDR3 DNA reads TGTGCCAGCAGTTACCCGGGGAAAAGCTCCTACGAGCAGTACTTC.

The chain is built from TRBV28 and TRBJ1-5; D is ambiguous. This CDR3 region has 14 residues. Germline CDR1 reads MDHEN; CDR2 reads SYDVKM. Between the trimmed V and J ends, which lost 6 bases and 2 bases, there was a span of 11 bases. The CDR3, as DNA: TGTGCCAGCAGACCCCTCCAGGGCAATCAGCCCCAGCATTTT. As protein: CASRPLQGNQPQHF.

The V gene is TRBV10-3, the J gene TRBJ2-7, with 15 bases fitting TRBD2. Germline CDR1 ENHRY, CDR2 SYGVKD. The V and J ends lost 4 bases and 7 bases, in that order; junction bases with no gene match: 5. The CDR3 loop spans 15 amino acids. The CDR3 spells CAISGTSGRVREQYF. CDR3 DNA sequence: TGTGCCATCAGTGGGACTAGCGGGAGGGTACGGGAGCAGTACTTC.

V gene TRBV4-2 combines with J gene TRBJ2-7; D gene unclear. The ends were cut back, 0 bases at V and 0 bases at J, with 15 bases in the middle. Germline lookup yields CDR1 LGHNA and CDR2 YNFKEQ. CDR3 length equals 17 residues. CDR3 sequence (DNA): TGTGCCAGCAGCCAAGATCTGGGCAGGTGGAGCTCCTACGAGCAGTACTTC. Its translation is CASSQDLGRWSSYEQYF.